Following are 27 T cell receptor beta chains from one sample sequenced in a study of cytomegalovirus exposure and HLA in healthy donors. TCRdb's table, derived via immunoSEQ multiplex PCR, lists solely in-frame clones and lacks some. The sample consists of 150,000 to 200,000 clones, about 90% of them appearing once. Sample: PBMCs. The receptors come from a woman between 25 and 40 years old in good health and CMV-seronegative.

The chain employs TRBV7-7 and TRBJ2-3, with D tentatively TRBD2 (6 bases). The CDR3 spans 14 residues. V was shortened by 5 bases and J by 1 base, with 10 bases between the two germline ends. Germline CDR1 SSHAT, CDR2 FNYEAQ (reference sequence). CDR3 bases: TGTGCCAGCAGCCGGGGGTTAGGCACAGATACGCAGTATTTT. It yields the protein CASSRGLGTDTQYF. Full variable domain (remainder filled in from reference TRBV7-7 and TRBJ2-3): GAGVSQSPRYKVTKRGQDVTLRCDPISSHATLYWYQQALGQGPEFLTYFNYEAQPDKSGLPSDRFSAERPEGSISTLTIQRTEQRDSAMYRCASSRGLGTDTQYFGPGTRLTVL.

This chain connects TRBV7-2 to TRBJ2-7; D might be TRBD2 (6 bases). In germline, CDR1 is SGHTA, CDR2 FQGNSA. V lost 5 bases to trimming and J lost 3 bases, with 23 bases between them. The CDR3 length is 17 residues. The CDR3 loop is CASSKHPWDGRYYEQYF. CDR3 coding DNA: TGTGCCAGCAGCAAACACCCCTGGGACGGGAGATACTACGAGCAGTACTTC.

The chain employs TRBV6-5 and TRBJ1-5, with 7 bases matching TRBD1. Losses at the gene ends were 5 bases for V and 4 bases for J; bases not matched to a gene: 5. The CDR3 runs to 14 residues. Germline V CDR1 and CDR2: MNHEY, SVGAGI. DNA for the CDR3: TGTGCCAGCAGTCCCGGGACAGCGAATCAGCCCCAGCATTTT. This sequence encodes CASSPGTANQPQHF.

The gene calls are TRBV9 and TRBJ2-3, with 7 bases fitting TRBD2. V lost 0 bases and J lost 5; bases outside the gene matches: 6. This CDR3 is 15 amino acids long. CDR1 and CDR2 (germline): SGDLS, YYNGEE. The CDR3: CASSVGGGSLDTQYF. In nucleotides, the CDR3 is TGTGCCAGCAGCGTAGGGGGCGGGAGTTTAGATACGCAGTATTTT.

This chain connects TRBV25-1 to TRBJ1-1, with 8 bases identical to TRBD1. This CDR3 is 11 amino acids long. V shed 7 bases and J 7 bases; nucleotides not matched to a gene: 2. Germline CDR1 MGHDK, CDR2 SYGVNS. The DNA for the CDR3 is TGTGCCAGCAACAGGGGGGTTGAAGCTTTCTTT. Translated: CASNRGVEAFF.

The rearrangement joins TRBV2 to TRBJ1-1; D uncertain. CDR1 is SNHLY and CDR2 is FYNNEI in the germline V gene. V lost 0 bases and J 5 bases, leaving 19 bases between the germline ends. This CDR3 is 17 amino acids long. The DNA for the CDR3 is TGTGCCAGCAGTGAAGCCTCCATCACACGGGTATGGACTGAAGCTTTCTTT. It encodes CASSEASITRVWTEAFF.

This chain joins TRBV5-4 and TRBJ2-3; D possibly corresponds to TRBD2 (6 bases). In germline, CDR1 is SGHNT, CDR2 YYREEE (reference sequence). V dropped 5 bases and J dropped 4 bases, with 14 bases sitting between them. This CDR3 is built from 14 residues. The CDR3 region is CASSSRGGADTQYF. CDR3 nucleotides: TGTGCCAGCAGTTCTAGGGGCGGGGCAGATACGCAGTATTTT.

V and J are TRBV27 and TRBJ2-3; 9 positions match TRBD2. The junction had 4 bases not matched to a gene; V was cut back by 0 bases and J by 6 bases. The CDR3 is made up of 15 amino acids. Germline CDR1 and CDR2: MNHEY and SMNVEV (reference sequence). CDR3 sequence (DNA): TGTGCCAGCAGTTTATCGCGGGAGGGCTCGGATACGCAGTATTTT. It encodes CASSLSREGSDTQYF.

This clone was counted a single time. This chain connects TRBV6-1 to TRBJ2-3; the D gene is possibly TRBD2 (6 bases). CDR3 size: 16 residues. CDR1 is MNHNS and CDR2 is SASEGT in the germline V gene. V was clipped by 2 bases and J by 0 bases, with 12 bases between them. In nucleotides, the CDR3 is TGTGCCAGCAGTGAATTACGGGGGATTAGCACAGATACGCAGTATTTT. This sequence encodes CASSELRGISTDTQYF.

This chain joins TRBV7-3 and TRBJ2-5; D not certain. The CDR3 has 15 amino acids. The V end was cut by 4 bases, the J end by 5 bases, with 17 bases between. The germline V gene encodes CDR1 SGHTA and CDR2 FQGTGA. The CDR3 bases are TGTGCCAGCAGCTGGGGTGTGGGATACGGGGAGACCCAGTACTTC. It is translated as CASSWGVGYGETQYF.

In its sample, this clone was seen a few times. The V and J genes are TRBV7-3 and TRBJ2-3; unclear D gene. Germline CDR1 and CDR2: SGHTA and FQGTGA. This CDR3 contains 13 residues. V was pared by 2 bases and J by 5 bases, with 8 bases between. CDR3 in amino acids: CASSLDFGDTQYF. The CDR3 nucleotides are TGTGCCAGCAGCTTAGATTTCGGAGATACGCAGTATTTT.

This clone was seen a handful of times. This chain uses TRBV30 with TRBJ1-5; unclear D gene. Per germline, CDR1 GTSNPN and CDR2 SVGIG (reference sequence). V was trimmed by 1 base and J by 7 bases, leaving 11 bases between them. The CDR3 spans 13 residues. As DNA, the CDR3 is TGTGCCTGGAGTGCTCTCGGTGTCCAGCCCCAGCATTTT. Protein sequence: CAWSALGVQPQHF.

DNA of the CDR3: TGCAGTGCCTCCGAGGAGTACGAGCAGTACTTC. Translating gives CSASEEYEQYF. The V gene is TRBV20-1, the J gene TRBJ2-7; D not certain. The CDR3 loop spans 11 amino acids. The germline V gene encodes CDR1 DFQATT and CDR2 SNEGSKA (reference sequence). Trimming pared 6 bases from V and 4 bases from J, leaving 10 bases between.

V gene TRBV5-1 combines with J gene TRBJ2-1; D unclear. From germline, CDR1 is SGHRS and CDR2 YFSETQ. This CDR3 contains 13 residues. Trimming took off 0 bases at V and 5 bases at J, with 6 bases between the two ends. CDR3 sequence: CASSLDGNNEQFF. DNA for the CDR3: TGCGCCAGCAGCTTGGATGGGAACAATGAGCAGTTCTTC. Supplemented by reference TRBV5-1 and TRBJ2-1, the full variable domain reads KAGVTQTPRYLIKTRGQQVTLSCSPISGHRSVSWYQQTPGQGLQFLFEYFSETQRNKGNFPGRFSGRQFSNSRSEMNVSTLELGDSALYLCASSLDGNNEQFFGPGTRLTVL.

This clone was seen a handful of times. The gene calls are TRBV19 and TRBJ2-3, with 10 bases aligning to TRBD2. The germline gives CDR1 LNHDA, CDR2 SQIVND (reference sequence). There are 15 residues in the CDR3. Trimming took 6 bases from V and 5 from J; bases not matched to a gene: 8. CDR3 in amino acids: CASRPSSGSGDTQYF. The CDR3 nucleotides read TGTGCCAGTAGGCCTTCTAGCGGGAGTGGAGATACGCAGTATTTT.

The chain's CDR3 is CASSPTGITWNTEAFF. In DNA, the CDR3 is TGTGCCAGCAGCCCTACGGGGATAACGTGGAACACTGAAGCTTTCTTT. V gene TRBV7-9 combines with J gene TRBJ1-1; D gene uncertain. Deletions cut 5 bases from V and 1 base from J, with 17 bases between. The CDR3 extends over 16 amino acids. Germline CDR1 reads SEHNR; CDR2 reads FQNEAQ (reference sequence).

The chain is built from TRBV21-1 and TRBJ1-4. TRBV21-1 constitutes a pseudogene. The length of the CDR3 is 15 residues. In DNA, the CDR3 is TGTGCCAGCACCCCCGGTAGTGCAACTAATGAAAAACTGTTTTTT. Translated, it gives CASTPGSATNEKLFF.

V usage is TRBV5-4 and J usage is TRBJ1-4; 8 bases align to TRBD1. CDR1 and CDR2 from the germline V gene are SGHNT and YYREEE (reference sequence). The CDR3 totals 15 residues. V gave up 3 bases and J gave up 8 bases; unmatched junction bases: 9. The CDR3 sequence is CASSSSGGGKEKLFF. The CDR3 bases are TGTGCCAGCAGCTCGTCAGGGGGCGGCAAAGAAAAACTGTTTTTT. Filled out from reference TRBV5-4 and TRBJ1-4, the complete variable domain reads ETGVTQSPTHLIKTRGQQVTLRCSSQSGHNTVSWYQQALGQGPQFIFQYYREEENGRGNFPPRFSGLQFPNYSSELNVNALELDDSALYLCASSSSGGGKEKLFFGSGTQLSVL.

V usage is TRBV9 and J usage is TRBJ2-5; D is unresolved. The germline V and J ends were trimmed by 4 bases and 1 base, with 8 bases remaining between them. Looked up from germline, CDR1 is SGDLS and CDR2 is YYNGEE. CDR3 size: 13 residues. The CDR3 loop is CASSPGTQETQYF. CDR3 DNA sequence: TGTGCCAGCAGCCCCGGAACCCAAGAGACCCAGTACTTC.

This clone was detected only once. The V call is TRBV7-2, the J call TRBJ2-7; TRBD2 aligns across 7 bases. V trimming: 4 bases; J trimming: 2 bases; junction bases outside the gene matches: 8. The V gene's germline CDR1 is SGHTA and CDR2 FQGNSA. The CDR3 is 15 residues long. The CDR3 here is CASSSSAGTTYEQYF. CDR3 in DNA: TGTGCCAGCAGCTCTTCAGCGGGAACCACCTACGAGCAGTACTTC.

This clone has just a few counts. V gene TRBV2 combines with J gene TRBJ1-5, with 9 bases lining up with TRBD1. The CDR3 extends over 15 amino acids. Germline loops: CDR1 SNHLY, CDR2 FYNNEI. V lost 7 bases, J lost 0 bases, and 4 bases stayed unmatched. This CDR3 is CASIVGQGSNQPQHF. The CDR3 DNA reads TGTGCCAGCATTGTGGGACAGGGTAGCAATCAGCCCCAGCATTTT. Full variable domain (outside the CDR3, taken from reference TRBV2 and TRBJ1-5): EPEVTQTPSHQVTQMGQEVILRCVPISNHLYFYWYRQILGQKVEFLVSFYNNEISEKSEIFDDQFSVERPDGSNFTLKIRSTKLEDSAMYFCASIVGQGSNQPQHFGDGTRLSIL.

The rearrangement uses TRBV19 and TRBJ2-3; TRBD2 might be the D (6 bases). In germline, CDR1 is LNHDA, CDR2 SQIVND (reference sequence). Trimming pared 4 bases from V and 4 bases from J, leaving 18 bases between. This CDR3 contains 16 residues. The CDR3 loop reads CASSRSTSGVSDTQYF. CDR3 DNA sequence: TGTGCCAGTAGTAGAAGCACCTCGGGAGTGTCAGATACGCAGTATTTT.

The chain recombines TRBV29-1 with TRBJ2-1; perhaps TRBD2 as D (5 bases). The ends were cut back, 3 bases at V and 2 bases at J, with 11 bases in the middle. The CDR3 is made up of 14 amino acids. Per germline, CDR1 SQVTM and CDR2 ANQGSEA. The CDR3 protein is CSVDPDLTYNEQFF. CDR3 DNA sequence: TGCAGCGTTGACCCGGACTTAACCTACAATGAGCAGTTCTTC.

This clone has just one count. The rearrangement uses TRBV25-1 and TRBJ2-4; tentative D call: TRBD1 (6 bases). The CDR3 sequence is 13 residues long. V lost 6 bases, J lost 12 bases, and 18 bases lay in between. Germline V gene data show CDR1 as MGHDK and CDR2 as SYGVNS. The DNA for the CDR3 is TGTGCCAGCAGAGGACAGACGGCTCAGGATCAGTACTTC. It specifies CASRGQTAQDQYF.

This chain links TRBV19 with TRBJ1-5, with D possibly being TRBD1 (5 bases). Trimming removed 6 bases at V and 4 bases at J, with 13 bases between. Germline CDR1 LNHDA, CDR2 SQIVND (reference sequence). CDR3 length equals 14 residues. DNA for the CDR3: TGTGCCAGTAGCGGGGCTTGGGGGAATCAGCCCCAGCATTTT. Its translation is CASSGAWGNQPQHF.

This clone showed up just a few times. The chain combines TRBV7-9 with TRBJ1-1; a weak D match, TRBD1 (5 bases). This CDR3 comprises 18 residues. V was shortened by 4 bases and J by 0 bases, with 21 bases between the two germline ends. Germline V CDR1 and CDR2: SEHNR, FQNEAQ (reference sequence). The CDR3 sequence: CASSSPRTGDPMNTEAFF. CDR3 DNA: TGTGCCAGCAGCTCTCCCCGAACCGGGGACCCGATGAACACTGAAGCTTTCTTT.

The chain recombines TRBV15 with TRBJ2-2, with 12 bases matching TRBD2. In germline, CDR1 is LNHNV, CDR2 YYDKDF (reference sequence). After removal of 2 bases from V and 6 bases from J, the junction contained 4 bases not matched to a gene. The CDR3 contains 16 residues. The CDR3 loop is CATSRLTSGRSGELFF. CDR3 in DNA: TGTGCCACCAGCAGACTGACTAGCGGGAGATCCGGGGAGCTGTTTTTT.